This T cell receptor (beta chain) was observed in a study of beta chain features in type 1 diabetes. Worth noting for this clone: Its antigen is unidentified.

Overall study results and limits: The study found moderately but significantly shorter TCRB CDR3s in all four CD4+ subsets of Type 1 diabetes patients.

Trimming took off 6 bases at V and 6 bases at J, with 15 bases between the two ends. The CDR3 has 13 residues. Looked up from germline, CDR1 is MNHEY and CDR2 is SMNVEV (reference sequence). The investigators reverse transcribed all of the isolated RNA, so they sequenced expressed TCRB transcripts. TCRdb's copy holds only in-frame clones and misses some; the assay was immunoSEQ multiplex PCR. This sample has approximately 730,000 clones, with 13% found just once. This rearrangement joins TRBV27 to TRBJ2-7; D is tentatively TRBD1 or TRBD2 (6 bases each). This sequence was found in a man younger than 35 with type 1 diabetes. The sequenced sample was naive CD4+ T cells from blood. The CDR3 protein is CASRSTGAFEQYF. The DNA for the CDR3 is TGTGCCAGCAGATCGACGGGGGCCTTCGAGCAGTACTTC.